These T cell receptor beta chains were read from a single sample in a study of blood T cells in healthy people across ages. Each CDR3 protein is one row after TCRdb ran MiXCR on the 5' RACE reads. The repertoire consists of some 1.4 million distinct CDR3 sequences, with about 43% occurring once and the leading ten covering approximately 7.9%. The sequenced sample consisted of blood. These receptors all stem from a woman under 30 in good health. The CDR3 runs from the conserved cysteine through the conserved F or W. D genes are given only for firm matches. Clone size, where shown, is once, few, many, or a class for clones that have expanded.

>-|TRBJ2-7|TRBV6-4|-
CASIQFEEQYF
TGTGCCAGCATCCAATTCGAGGAGCAGTACTTC
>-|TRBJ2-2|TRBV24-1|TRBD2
CATSASGTSGYTGELFF
TGTGCCACCAGTGCCTCTGGGACTAGCGGATACACCGGGGAGCTGTTTTTT
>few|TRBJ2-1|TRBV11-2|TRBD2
CASSLDRGVTSGRKYNEQFF
TGTGCCAGCAGCTTAGATAGGGGGGTGACTAGCGGGAGGAAGTACAATGAGCAGTTCTTC
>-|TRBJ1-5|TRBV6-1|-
CASSEVEYANQPQHF
TGTGCCAGCAGTGAAGTCGAGTACGCCAATCAGCCCCAGCATTTT
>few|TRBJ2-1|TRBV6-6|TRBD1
CASSWTGDFNEQFF
TGTGCCAGCTCCTGGACAGGGGATTTCAATGAGCAGTTCTTC
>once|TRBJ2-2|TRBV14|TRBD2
CASSPAGTKNTGELFF
TGTGCCAGCAGTCCGGCGGGGACTAAGAACACCGGGGAGCTGTTTTTT
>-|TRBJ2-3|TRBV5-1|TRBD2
CASSLRGLASLGDTQYF
TGCGCCAGCAGCTTGCGGGGACTAGCCTCCCTGGGGGATACGCAGTATTTT
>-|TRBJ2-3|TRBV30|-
CAWSVGGNPLTDTQYF
TGTGCCTGGAGTGTCGGCGGGAACCCCCTCACAGATACGCAGTATTTT
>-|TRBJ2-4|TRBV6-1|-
CASSGTDKNIQYF
TGTGCCAGCAGTGGGACAGACAAAAACATTCAGTACTTC
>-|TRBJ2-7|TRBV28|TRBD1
CASSPNRGLYNEQYF
TGTGCCAGCAGTCCTAACAGGGGCCTCTACAATGAGCAGTACTTC
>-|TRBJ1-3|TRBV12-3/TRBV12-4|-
CASHPYDSYSGNTIYF
TGTGCCAGCCACCCCTATGACAGTTACTCTGGAAACACCATATATTTT
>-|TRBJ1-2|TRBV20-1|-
CSATQFDYGYTF
TGCAGTGCCACCCAATTCGACTATGGCTACACCTTC
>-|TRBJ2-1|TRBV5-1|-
CASTSQGGQFF
TGCGCCAGCACCTCCCAAGGAGGGCAGTTCTTC
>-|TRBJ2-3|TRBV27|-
CASSFEYRATDTQYF
TGTGCCAGCAGTTTTGAATACAGGGCAACAGATACGCAGTATTTT
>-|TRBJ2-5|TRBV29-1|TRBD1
CSGSGGQRYQQYF
TGCAGCGGTTCAGGGGGACAGCGTTACCAGCAGTACTTC
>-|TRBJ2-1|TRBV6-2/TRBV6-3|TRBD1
CASSYSTVTGGNEQFF
TGTGCCAGCAGTTACTCGACGGTCACAGGGGGAAATGAGCAGTTCTTC
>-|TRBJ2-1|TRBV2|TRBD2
CARSAGGGRNEQFF
TGTGCCAGGTCCGCGGGGGGGGGGCGGAATGAGCAGTTCTTC
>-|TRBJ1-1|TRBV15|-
CATSGQNGPMNTEAFF
TGTGCCACCAGCGGGCAAAACGGCCCCATGAACACTGAAGCTTTCTTT
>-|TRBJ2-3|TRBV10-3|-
CAISEPGLGADTQYF
TGTGCCATCAGTGAGCCGGGACTGGGCGCAGATACGCAGTATTTT
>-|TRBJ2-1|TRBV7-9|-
CASRPPQGRGQFF
TGTGCCAGCCGACCCCCACAGGGTAGAGGGCAGTTCTTC
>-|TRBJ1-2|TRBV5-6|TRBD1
CASSLPLTGGGSYTF
TGTGCCAGCAGCTTGCCGTTAACAGGGGGCGGGAGCTACACCTTC
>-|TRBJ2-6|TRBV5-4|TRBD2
CASSDLGTSGSSGANVLTF
TGTGCCAGCAGCGATCTAGGGACTAGCGGTAGCTCTGGGGCCAACGTCCTGACTTTC
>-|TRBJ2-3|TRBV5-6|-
CASSLGDSDTQYF
TGTGCCAGCAGCTTGGGGGACTCGGATACGCAGTATTTT
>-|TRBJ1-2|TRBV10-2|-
CASSEKLSTGPHGYTF
TGCGCCAGCAGTGAAAAGCTTTCGACTGGGCCTCATGGCTACACCTTC